This T cell receptor (beta chain) was captured by sequencing in a study of blood T cell repertoires in COVID-19. Trimming took 6 bases from V and 6 from J; bases not matched to a gene: 9. Germline V gene lookup returns CDR1 WNHNN and CDR2 SYGVQD (reference sequence). This CDR3 comprises 15 residues. Data came from immunoSEQ multiplex PCR; TCRdb stores just in-frame clones and leaves some out. The sample shows 200,000 or so clones, more than 75% of them seen only once. This receptor was obtained from a man aged 45-65 years with acute or convalescent COVID-19. The sequenced sample consisted of peripheral blood. The chain employs TRBV10-1 and TRBJ1-2, with 11 bases matching TRBD1. The CDR3 sequence: CASSRTGGSLDGYTF. DNA of the CDR3: TGCGCCAGCAGCCGGACAGGGGGCAGCCTCGATGGCTACACCTTC.